Shown below are 32 T cell receptor beta chains from a single sample sequenced in a study of monozygotic twins with inflammatory bowel disease. TCRdb re-called the 5' RACE reads and shows each CDR3 protein once, DNA omitted. The sample table sets out more than 300,000 distinct CDR3 sequences. The sample consisted of blood. Source of these receptors: a human donor with ulcerative colitis or Crohn's disease, or a healthy co-twin of an affected twin (not recorded which).

The chain employs TRBV11-2 and TRBJ2-3; TCRdb picks TRBD1, but there is no DNA to check that call. The CDR3 is 15 amino acids. In germline, CDR1 is SGHAT, CDR2 FQNNGV. This CDR3 is CASSSPTGRTDTQYF.

The rearrangement joins TRBV29-1 to TRBJ2-5; TCRdb's assignment of TRBD2 cannot be checked, as there is no DNA. CDR3 size: 15 residues. Germline-derived CDR1 and CDR2 are SQVTM and ANQGSEA. CDR3 residues: CSVTNSGGVQETQYF.

The gene calls are TRBV25-1 and TRBJ1-1. CDR3 length: 15 amino acids. Germline lookup yields CDR1 MGHDK and CDR2 SYGVNS. The CDR3 sequence: CASSGASGMNTEAFF.

The rearrangement uses TRBV7-2 and TRBJ2-3; without DNA, the TCRdb call of TRBD1 cannot be checked. Germline V gene lookup returns CDR1 SGHTA and CDR2 FQGNSA. This CDR3 has 16 residues. The chain's CDR3 is CASSRLRDRDTDTQYF.

The chain's CDR3 is CASIWGLQYEQFF. This chain uses TRBV19 with TRBJ2-1; TCRdb calls TRBD2, which cannot be checked without DNA. CDR1 and CDR2 from the germline V gene are LNHDA and SQIVND (reference sequence). The CDR3 totals 13 residues. The whole variable domain, remainder taken from reference TRBV19 and TRBJ2-1, is DGGITQSPKYLFRKEGQNVTLSCEQNLNHDAMYWYRQDPGQGLRLIYYSQIVNDFQKGDIAEGYSVSREKKESFPLTVTSAQKNPTAFYLCASIWGLQYEQFFGPGTRLTVL.

The chain combines TRBV9 with TRBJ2-7; TCRdb lists TRBD1, though no DNA is available to test this call. The CDR3 consists of 14 residues. Per germline, CDR1 SGDLS and CDR2 YYNGEE. CDR3 sequence: CASTRTGSSYEQYF.

The chain joins TRBV6-2 or TRBV6-3 to TRBJ2-5. CDR3 size: 12 residues. CDR1 and CDR2 (germline): MNHEY, SVGEGT. CDR3 amino acids: CASLQHGETQYF.

The V gene is TRBV7-8, the J gene TRBJ1-2. The CDR3 contains 15 residues. Germline V gene data show CDR1 as SGHVS and CDR2 as FQNEAQ. CDR3 amino acids: CASSLASQSNYGYTF.

This chain links TRBV4-3 with TRBJ2-1; TCRdb lists TRBD1, though no DNA is available to test this call. Looked up from germline, CDR1 is LGHNA and CDR2 is YSLEER. The CDR3 covers 16 residues. This CDR3 reads CASSQDRAGGGNEQFF.

The rearrangement links TRBV19 to TRBJ2-7; TCRdb picks TRBD1, but there is no DNA to check that call. Germline CDR1 is LNHDA and CDR2 is SQIVND (reference sequence). This CDR3 spans 15 amino acids. CDR3 protein: CASSNEGTATYEQYF.

The chain employs TRBV6-5 and TRBJ2-2. This CDR3 comprises 12 residues. Germline lookup yields CDR1 MNHEY and CDR2 SVGAGI. The CDR3 sequence is CASSTNTGELFF.

This chain links TRBV7-3 with TRBJ2-5; the D call from TCRdb, TRBD1, cannot be confirmed without DNA. The CDR3 sequence is 15 residues long. Germline CDR1 is SGHTA and CDR2 is FQGTGA. CDR3 loop: CASSSPDRVGETQYF.

This rearrangement joins TRBV3-1 to TRBJ1-2. The CDR3 runs 15 residues. CDR1 and CDR2 from the germline V gene are LGHDT and YNNKEL (reference sequence). The CDR3 spells CASSQAGRVGYGYTF.

This sequence joins TRBV19 and TRBJ1-1; the D gene TCRdb calls, TRBD1, cannot be checked with no DNA. The CDR3 is 15 residues long. Germline V lookup: CDR1 LNHDA, CDR2 SQIVND (reference sequence). CDR3 amino acids: CASSIGPGGNTEAFF.

J is TRBJ2-1 and V is TRBV5-1; TCRdb designates TRBD1, a call that cannot be tested without DNA. In germline, CDR1 is SGHRS, CDR2 YFSETQ. The CDR3 spans 16 residues. The CDR3: CASSLGTGGRINEQFF.

V usage is TRBV30 and J usage is TRBJ2-2; the TRBD1 assignment by TCRdb is unverifiable without DNA. The CDR3 totals 14 residues. Per germline, CDR1 GTSNPN and CDR2 SVGIG (reference sequence). CDR3 region: CAWIGTAGAGELFF.

Here the CDR3 reads CASSSRDRGGIDTQYF. The gene calls are TRBV12-3 or TRBV12-4 and TRBJ2-3; TCRdb's D call of TRBD1 is untestable without DNA. The CDR3 runs 16 residues.

The genes are TRBV7-6 and TRBJ1-1; lacking DNA, the TRBD1 call made by TCRdb goes unchecked. The CDR3 length is 13 residues. CDR1 is SGHVS and CDR2 is FNYEAQ in the germline V gene. This CDR3 is CASSSGQITEAFF.

The chain is built from TRBV4-3 and TRBJ1-2; the TCRdb D gene call, TRBD1, has no DNA to confirm it. The CDR3 is made up of 14 amino acids. Looked up from germline, CDR1 is LGHNA and CDR2 is YSLEER. CDR3 in amino acids: CASSQDRGPYGYTF.

The CDR3 loop reads CATSRVSRGWYGYTF. The chain is built from TRBV15 and TRBJ1-2; TCRdb picks TRBD1, but there is no DNA to check that call. Germline-derived CDR1 and CDR2 are LNHNV and YYDKDF (reference sequence). The CDR3 sequence is 15 residues long.

The chain recombines TRBV5-6 with TRBJ2-1; there is no DNA to check the TCRdb D call of TRBD2. Germline CDR1 and CDR2: SGHDT and YYEEEE. The CDR3 is 15 residues long. CDR3 region: CASSLMRGGRNEQFF.

The genes are TRBV6-1 and TRBJ2-1; absent DNA, TCRdb's TRBD2 call cannot be checked. There are 15 residues in the CDR3. Germline CDR1 MNHNS, CDR2 SASEGT. The CDR3 sequence: CASTNGGDSYNEQFF.

The rearrangement joins TRBV12-3 or TRBV12-4 to TRBJ1-1. The CDR3 is 14 residues long. The CDR3 loop is CASSLEQGGTEAFF.

CDR3 protein: CASSQAWSSNQPQHF. The chain carries TRBV4-1 and TRBJ1-5. The germline CDR1 and CDR2 sequences are MGHRA and YSYEKL. This CDR3 is built from 15 residues.

The J gene is TRBJ2-7, the V gene TRBV7-9; TCRdb indicates TRBD2, and absent DNA this call remains unverified. The CDR3 runs 15 residues. CDR1 and CDR2 (germline): SEHNR, FQNEAQ (reference sequence). CDR3 region: CASSPPTSGENEQYF.

The chain links TRBV7-2 to TRBJ2-2; TCRdb names TRBD1, which stays unverified in the absence of DNA. The CDR3 totals 16 residues. Germline CDR1 and CDR2: SGHTA and FQGNSA. CDR3 sequence reads: CASSPGQPTNTGELFF.

J is TRBJ1-6 and V is TRBV20-1; TCRdb picks TRBD1, but there is no DNA to check that call. The germline V gene has CDR1 DFQATT and CDR2 SNEGSKA (reference sequence). The CDR3 is 13 amino acids. The CDR3 region is CSAGGVNNSPLHF.

The chain recombines TRBV7-6 with TRBJ1-2. This CDR3 has 13 residues. Germline V gene sequence: CDR1 SGHVS, CDR2 FNYEAQ. CDR3 sequence: CASSSRTNYGYTF.

V gene TRBV4-1 combines with J gene TRBJ1-2; TCRdb calls TRBD1, which cannot be checked without DNA. The CDR3 runs 16 residues. Germline-derived CDR1 and CDR2 are MGHRA and YSYEKL. The CDR3 loop is CASSQAPRGGAEGYTF.

The chain recombines TRBV19 with TRBJ1-2; TCRdb lists TRBD1, though no DNA is available to test this call. The CDR3 length is 13 residues. Germline loops: CDR1 LNHDA, CDR2 SQIVND (reference sequence). CDR3 in amino acids: CASRLGQTYGYTF.

The CDR3 is CASSPGTAVYNSPLHF. The chain uses TRBV2 and TRBJ1-6; no DNA is available, so the TRBD1 call from TCRdb remains unchecked. Germline V gene data show CDR1 as SNHLY and CDR2 as FYNNEI. This CDR3 is 16 amino acids long.

The V call is TRBV5-1, the J call TRBJ2-2; TCRdb outputs TRBD1, but without DNA this stays unchecked. CDR1 SGHRS and CDR2 YFSETQ come from the germline V gene. The CDR3 has 15 amino acids. CDR3 in amino acids: CASSLGTPLTGELFF.